The clone carrying this TCR beta chain occurred many times. Its target is not known. This record belongs to a study of regulatory T cells in long-lasting Graves disease. At the level of the study: A definition of persistent Graves' disease required over 5 years of antithyroid drugs plus positive TSH receptor antibodies.

The time point was: persistent/refractory GD, antithyroid drugs over 5 years with positive TRAb. The TCR library was prepared using RNA isolated from PBMCs. Study observations and caveats: Persistent Graves' patients showed less TCR diversity than newly diagnosed patients showed.

The authors built TCR beta libraries using iRepertoire HTBI primers and Arm-PCR of CDR3 regions. TCRdb passed the multiplex PCR reads through MiXCR, listing each CDR3 protein once. The top ten hold over 7.5% of the sample, which has about 470,000 distinct CDR3 sequences, about 20% seen once. The clonotype comes from a female donor with Graves disease. Sequencing was performed on peripheral blood mononuclear cells (PBMCs), taken when the disease was refractory, from a patient treated with antithyroid drugs.

CDR3 sequence: CASSEGRGPSSANVLTF. CDR3 bases: TGTGCCAGCAGTGAGGGTCGGGGCCCGTCAAGTGCCAACGTCCTGACTTTC. The chain joins TRBV6-1 to TRBJ2-6; D may correspond to TRBD1 or TRBD2 (5 bases each). Germline CDR1 MNHNS, CDR2 SASEGT. The V gene lost 3 bases and the J gene lost 7 bases, with 19 bases spanning the gap. This CDR3 spans 17 amino acids.